These 25 T cell receptor beta chains came from one sample sequenced in a study of beta chain features in type 1 diabetes. Their cognate antigens are unknown. Study-level findings and limits: Patients with Type 1 diabetes showed moderately but significantly shorter TCRB CDR3s in all four CD4+ subsets.

Of the isolated RNA, all was reverse transcribed, and so the sequenced material was expressed TCRB transcripts. Using immunoSEQ multiplex PCR, the repertoire was profiled, and TCRdb retains in-frame clones only, with some absent. The repertoire holds 300,000 to 450,000 clones, with 10% to 15% as singletons. The source material was naive CD4+ T cells from blood. These TCRs come from a woman aged 18-30 years with type 1 diabetes.

This rearrangement joins TRBV4-3 to TRBJ1-4; a possible D gene is TRBD1 (6 bases). Germline assignment: CDR1 LGHNA and CDR2 YSLEER. This CDR3 is built from 15 residues. Trimming stripped 3 bases from V and 4 bases from J, with 12 bases between. CDR3 region: CASSHRTENNEKLFF. The CDR3 region has the DNA TGCGCCAGCAGCCATCGGACAGAAAATAATGAAAAACTGTTTTTT.

The sample holds a few counts of this clone. Written as DNA, the CDR3 is TGCGCCAGCAGCCAAGCAGGGACAGGGGTTTTCGAGCAGTACTTC. This gives the protein CASSQAGTGVFEQYF. V usage is TRBV4-3 and J usage is TRBJ2-7; TRBD1 agrees at 10 bases. V was pared by 1 base and J by 6 bases, with 6 bases of the junction left unmatched. The CDR3 is 15 amino acids. CDR1 is LGHNA and CDR2 is YSLEER in the germline V gene.

There are a few counts of this clone. This chain links TRBV7-9 with TRBJ1-5, with 7 nucleotides matching TRBD1. The germline CDR1 and CDR2 sequences are SEHNR and FQNEAQ (reference sequence). The CDR3 extends over 16 amino acids. J gave up 2 bases and V 5 bases, and 9 bases lay outside the gene matches. The CDR3 coding sequence is TGTGCCAGCAGCCCGACAGGGATGTTCGGCAATCAGCCCCAGCATTTT. Residues: CASSPTGMFGNQPQHF.

This clone has just a few counts. The V and J genes are TRBV6-6 and TRBJ2-7; the match to TRBD1 covers 7 bases. This CDR3 has 15 residues. Trimming at V came to 6 bases and at J to 5 bases, leaving 13 bases not matched to a gene. CDR1 is MNHNY, CDR2 SVGAGI, per germline (reference sequence). CDR3 sequence reads: CASSRPQGRSDEQYF. The CDR3, as DNA: TGTGCCAGCAGCCGACCACAGGGGCGATCCGACGAGCAGTACTTC.

This clone showed up just a few times. The chain is built from TRBV5-1 and TRBJ2-3, with 11 nucleotides matching TRBD2. After removal of 7 bases from V and 4 bases from J, the junction contained 11 bases not matched to a gene. This CDR3 has 16 amino acids. Looked up from germline, CDR1 is SGHRS and CDR2 is YFSETQ. The CDR3 DNA sequence: TGCGCCAGCCGTTCTAGCGGGAGGACGGTTCCAGATACGCAGTATTTT. Its translation: CASRSSGRTVPDTQYF.

In its sample, this clone was seen a few times. The CDR3 region is CASSLRTGNNEQFF. CDR3 DNA sequence: TGTGCCAGCAGCCTTCGGACAGGGAACAATGAGCAGTTCTTC. This sequence joins TRBV9 and TRBJ2-1; TRBD1 matches at 8 bases. The ends lost 4 bases at V and 5 bases at J; junction bases unmatched: 5. The germline V gene encodes CDR1 SGDLS and CDR2 YYNGEE. The CDR3 spans 14 residues.

V and J are TRBV28 and TRBJ1-3; 7 nucleotides match TRBD1. This CDR3 is built from 15 residues. Germline V gene sequence: CDR1 MDHEN, CDR2 SYDVKM. The V and J ends lost 5 bases and 5 bases, in that order; junction bases with no gene match: 9. The CDR3, as DNA: TGTGCCAGCAGTATACATCAGGGGGGTCGAAACACCATATATTTT. It specifies CASSIHQGGRNTIYF.

This chain's CDR3 is CASSYPSLSDEQYF. CDR3 nucleotides: TGTGCCAGCAGTTATCCGTCTCTAAGTGACGAGCAGTACTTC. The chain employs TRBV28 and TRBJ2-7, with D unresolved. V lost 4 bases to trimming and J lost 5 bases, with 15 bases between them. CDR3 length: 14 residues. The germline gives CDR1 MDHEN, CDR2 SYDVKM.

This clone was seen a handful of times. The V gene is TRBV5-4, the J gene TRBJ1-1, with 7 bases that match TRBD1. The CDR3 is 16 amino acids. The ends lost 4 bases at V and 1 base at J; junction bases unmatched: 10. Germline CDR1 is SGHNT and CDR2 is YYREEE (reference sequence). CDR3 nucleotides: TGTGCCAGCAGCCTGGAGACAGGGCTTAGGAACACTGAAGCTTTCTTT. It is translated as CASSLETGLRNTEAFF.

The chain has TRBV7-2 and TRBJ1-4; D is unclear. The CDR3 contains 13 residues. Looked up from germline, CDR1 is SGHTA and CDR2 is FQGNSA. The germline V and J ends were trimmed by 6 bases and 7 bases, with 12 bases remaining between them. The CDR3 spells CASRRAAREKLFF. The CDR3 DNA reads TGTGCCAGCAGGCGAGCTGCTCGTGAAAAACTGTTTTTT.

This clone was found a few times. The chain recombines TRBV6-5 with TRBJ2-4, with D perhaps TRBD2 (5 bases). The CDR3 consists of 14 residues. In germline, CDR1 is MNHEY, CDR2 SVGAGI. V was shortened by 0 bases and J by 6 bases, with 9 bases between the two germline ends. The CDR3 DNA follows: TGTGCCAGCAGTTACTCCGCCGGACTAAACATTCAGTACTTC. It codes for CASSYSAGLNIQYF.

The table lists this clone with a count of one. The chain recombines TRBV7-2 with TRBJ2-3; TRBD2 might be the D (6 bases). The length of the CDR3 is 14 residues. Trimming pared 3 bases from V and 2 bases from J, leaving 9 bases between. CDR1 is SGHTA and CDR2 is FQGNSA in the germline V gene. In DNA form, the CDR3 reads TGTGCCAGCAGCTTTCGGGGGTTCACAGATACGCAGTATTTT. Residues: CASSFRGFTDTQYF.

This rearrangement joins TRBV2 to TRBJ2-5; no clear D gene. There are 14 residues in the CDR3. V lost 3 bases and J lost 1, with 9 bases in between. Germline V gene data show CDR1 as SNHLY and CDR2 as FYNNEI. CDR3 sequence reads: CASSEGSLQETQYF. As DNA, the CDR3 is TGTGCCAGCAGTGAGGGCTCCCTCCAAGAGACCCAGTACTTC.

This clone was found a few times. The CDR3 is CASSSRVWQPQHF. The CDR3 region has the DNA TGTGCCAGCAGTTCACGGGTCTGGCAGCCCCAGCATTTT. V is TRBV27 and J is TRBJ1-5; no clear D gene. The CDR3 contains 13 residues. Germline CDR1 is MNHEY and CDR2 is SMNVEV (reference sequence). The V gene lost 4 bases and the J gene lost 7 bases, with 11 bases spanning the gap.

This clone has a handful of counts. The gene calls are TRBV5-1 and TRBJ2-7; 7 bases are shared with TRBD1. Germline CDR1 SGHRS, CDR2 YFSETQ. V lost 4 bases, J lost 6 bases, and 7 bases stayed unmatched. The CDR3 has 13 residues. The CDR3 region has the DNA TGCGCCAGCAGCGTAGCACAGGGGTCCGAGCAGTACTTC. Its translation: CASSVAQGSEQYF. Full variable domain (remainder filled in from reference TRBV5-1 and TRBJ2-7): KAGVTQTPRYLIKTRGQQVTLSCSPISGHRSVSWYQQTPGQGLQFLFEYFSETQRNKGNFPGRFSGRQFSNSRSEMNVSTLELGDSALYLCASSVAQGSEQYFGPGTRLTVT.

This clone showed up just a few times. The chain has TRBV4-1 and TRBJ2-1, with D perhaps TRBD1 (6 bases). The CDR3 totals 15 residues. Trimming stripped 2 bases from V and 2 bases from J, with 10 bases between. Germline V CDR1 and CDR2: MGHRA, YSYEKL. The CDR3 DNA reads as TGCGCCAGCAGCCAATGGTGGGGGCCCTACAATGAGCAGTTCTTC. Translated, it gives CASSQWWGPYNEQFF.

V usage is TRBV7-3 and J usage is TRBJ2-3; D unresolved. Germline V CDR1 and CDR2: SGHTA, FQGTGA. Trimming took off 1 base at V and 6 bases at J, with 11 bases between the two ends. CDR3 length: 14 residues. Here the CDR3 reads CASSLNAGSDTQYF. DNA for the CDR3: TGTGCCAGCAGCTTAAACGCCGGTTCGGATACGCAGTATTTT.

The genes are TRBV28 and TRBJ2-7; D is unclear. With 3 bases removed from V and 6 bases from J, the gap between germline ends came to 3 bases. The germline gives CDR1 MDHEN, CDR2 SYDVKM. This CDR3 region has 10 residues. CDR3 nucleotide sequence: TGTGCCAGCAGTTTCATCGAGCAGTACTTC. Translating it yields CASSFIEQYF.

The rearrangement joins TRBV29-1 to TRBJ2-2, with 8 bases identical to TRBD2. The CDR3 has 16 residues. With 4 bases clipped from V and 0 bases from J, the junction kept 7 bases outside the gene matches. Germline V gene sequence: CDR1 SQVTM, CDR2 ANQGSEA. CDR3 amino acids: CSVVPSGGTNTGELFF. Here the CDR3 DNA reads TGCAGCGTTGTTCCCAGCGGGGGAACGAACACCGGGGAGCTGTTTTTT.

V is TRBV11-2 and J is TRBJ2-7; D might be TRBD2 (6 bases). The CDR3 loop spans 11 amino acids. V shed 5 bases and J shed 4 bases, with 6 bases lying between them. Germline V gene data show CDR1 as SGHAT and CDR2 as FQNNGV. The CDR3 sequence: CASSLAYEQYF. As DNA, the CDR3 is TGTGCCAGCAGCCTAGCGTACGAGCAGTACTTC.

This clone was detected only a few times. The chain combines TRBV29-1 with TRBJ1-1; 8 nucleotides agree with TRBD1. The CDR3 is 15 amino acids. V shed 5 bases, J shed 5 bases, and the junction held 13 bases outside the gene matches. Germline V CDR1 and CDR2: SQVTM, ANQGSEA. CDR3 region: CSVRTGSITGTEAFF. The CDR3 nucleotides are TGCAGCGTTAGGACAGGGAGCATTACCGGGACTGAAGCTTTCTTT.

The chain is built from TRBV5-1 and TRBJ2-1; 7 bases fit TRBD2. Germline V lookup: CDR1 SGHRS, CDR2 YFSETQ. V was pared by 3 bases and J by 0 bases, with 3 bases of the junction left unmatched. This CDR3 is built from 15 residues. For the CDR3, the DNA is TGCGCCAGCAGCTACGGGGGGAGCTCCTACAATGAGCAGTTCTTC. Translated, it gives CASSYGGSSYNEQFF.

This clone showed up just a few times. The rearrangement joins TRBV7-2 to TRBJ2-7; D call uncertain. Germline-derived CDR1 and CDR2 are SGHTA and FQGNSA. The CDR3 is made up of 11 amino acids. Trimming pared 1 base from V and 4 bases from J, leaving 2 bases between. The CDR3 coding sequence is TGTGCCAGCAGCTTAGTATACGAGCAGTACTTC. Amino acids: CASSLVYEQYF.

V gene TRBV11-3 combines with J gene TRBJ2-3; the D gene is possibly TRBD2 (7 bases). The CDR3 runs to 14 residues. Germline V gene sequence: CDR1 SGHNT, CDR2 YENEEA. The ends were cut back, 5 bases at V and 4 bases at J, with 13 bases in the middle. The CDR3 spells CASSRGGGPDTQYF. The CDR3 DNA reads as TGTGCCAGCAGCCGTGGGGGGGGCCCAGATACGCAGTATTTT.

This clone has a handful of counts. The chain uses TRBV28 and TRBJ2-3; D uncertain. Trimming shortened V by 3 bases and J by 2 bases, and 3 bases separated the two germline ends. The germline V gene has CDR1 MDHEN and CDR2 SYDVKM. The CDR3 extends over 12 amino acids. In nucleotides, the CDR3 is TGTGCCAGCAGTTTCTACACAGATACGCAGTATTTT. It is translated as CASSFYTDTQYF.